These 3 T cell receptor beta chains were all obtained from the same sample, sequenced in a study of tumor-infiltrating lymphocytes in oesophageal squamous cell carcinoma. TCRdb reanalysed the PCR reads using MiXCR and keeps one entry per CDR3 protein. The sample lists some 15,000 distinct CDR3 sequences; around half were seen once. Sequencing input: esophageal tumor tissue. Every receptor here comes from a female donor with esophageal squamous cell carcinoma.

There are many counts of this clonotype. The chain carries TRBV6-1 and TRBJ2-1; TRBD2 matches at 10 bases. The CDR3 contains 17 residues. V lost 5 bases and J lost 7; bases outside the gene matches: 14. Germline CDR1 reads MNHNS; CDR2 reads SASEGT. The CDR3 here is CASSSPPSGSLGNEQFF. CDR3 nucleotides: TGTGCCAGCAGTTCCCCCCCTAGCGGGAGCCTAGGGAATGAGCAGTTCTTC.

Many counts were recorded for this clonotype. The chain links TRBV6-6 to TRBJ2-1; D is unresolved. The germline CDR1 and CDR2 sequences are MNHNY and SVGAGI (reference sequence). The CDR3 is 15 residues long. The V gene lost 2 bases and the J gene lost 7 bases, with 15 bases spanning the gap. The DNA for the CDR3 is TGTGCCAGCAGTTACGACCAGTATAGCAGAAATGAGCAGTTCTTC. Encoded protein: CASSYDQYSRNEQFF.

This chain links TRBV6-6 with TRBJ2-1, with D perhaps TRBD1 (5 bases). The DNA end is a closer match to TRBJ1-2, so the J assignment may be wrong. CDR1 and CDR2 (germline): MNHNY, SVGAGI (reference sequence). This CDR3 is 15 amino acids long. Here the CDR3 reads CASSDRWQGFDGYTF. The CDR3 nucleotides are TGTGCCAGCAGTGATCGTTGGCAGGGTTTCGATGGCTACACCTTC.